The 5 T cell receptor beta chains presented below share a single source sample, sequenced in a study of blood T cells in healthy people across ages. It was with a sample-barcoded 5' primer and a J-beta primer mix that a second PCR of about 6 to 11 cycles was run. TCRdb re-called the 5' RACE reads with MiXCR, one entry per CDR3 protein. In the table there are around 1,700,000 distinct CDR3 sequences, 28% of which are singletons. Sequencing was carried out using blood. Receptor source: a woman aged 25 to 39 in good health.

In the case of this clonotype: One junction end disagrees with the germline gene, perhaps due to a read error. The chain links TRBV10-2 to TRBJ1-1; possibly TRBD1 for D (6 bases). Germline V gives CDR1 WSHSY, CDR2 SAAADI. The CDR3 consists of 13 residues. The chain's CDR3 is CASKERGNTEVFF. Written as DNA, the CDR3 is TGCGCCAGCAAGGAAAGGGGGAACACTGAAGTTTTCTTT.

As DNA, the CDR3 is TGTGCCAGCAGTTTGACCCCGTTAGCGGGGAGCACAGATACGCAGTATTTT. Translation gives CASSLTPLAGSTDTQYF. The chain carries TRBV28 and TRBJ2-3, with 8 bases lining up with TRBD2. V lost 3 bases, J lost 0 bases, and 8 bases stayed unmatched. Germline lookup yields CDR1 MDHEN and CDR2 SYDVKM. The CDR3 has 17 residues.

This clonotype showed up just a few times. The chain's CDR3 is CASSGGDRDGETQYF. The CDR3 nucleotides read TGTGCCAGCAGCGGGGGGGACAGGGACGGAGAGACCCAGTACTTC. The chain is built from TRBV9 and TRBJ2-5; 9 nucleotides match TRBD1. Germline CDR1 reads SGDLS; CDR2 reads YYNGEE. Losses at the gene ends were 3 bases for V and 4 bases for J; bases not matched to a gene: 7. CDR3 size: 15 residues.

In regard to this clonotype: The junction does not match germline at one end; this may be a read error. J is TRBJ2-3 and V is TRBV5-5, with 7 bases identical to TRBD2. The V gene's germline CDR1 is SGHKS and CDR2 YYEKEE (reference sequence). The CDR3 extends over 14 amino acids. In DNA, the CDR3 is TGTGCCAGCAACTTGGCGGGGGACACAGATACGCAGTATTTT. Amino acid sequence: CASNLAGDTDTQYF. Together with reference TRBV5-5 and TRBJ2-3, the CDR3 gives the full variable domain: DAGVTQSPTHLIKTRGQQVTLRCSPISGHKSVSWYQQVLGQGPQFIFQYYEKEERGRGNFPDRFSARQFPNYSSELNVNALLLGDSALYLCASNLAGDTDTQYFGPGTRLTVL.

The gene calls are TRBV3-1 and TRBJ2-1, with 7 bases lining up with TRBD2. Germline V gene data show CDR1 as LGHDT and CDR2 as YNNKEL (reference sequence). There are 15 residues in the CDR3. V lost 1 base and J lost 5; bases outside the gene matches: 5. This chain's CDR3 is CASSQAGLADNEQFF. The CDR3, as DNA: TGTGCCAGCAGCCAAGCAGGCCTAGCGGACAATGAGCAGTTCTTC.